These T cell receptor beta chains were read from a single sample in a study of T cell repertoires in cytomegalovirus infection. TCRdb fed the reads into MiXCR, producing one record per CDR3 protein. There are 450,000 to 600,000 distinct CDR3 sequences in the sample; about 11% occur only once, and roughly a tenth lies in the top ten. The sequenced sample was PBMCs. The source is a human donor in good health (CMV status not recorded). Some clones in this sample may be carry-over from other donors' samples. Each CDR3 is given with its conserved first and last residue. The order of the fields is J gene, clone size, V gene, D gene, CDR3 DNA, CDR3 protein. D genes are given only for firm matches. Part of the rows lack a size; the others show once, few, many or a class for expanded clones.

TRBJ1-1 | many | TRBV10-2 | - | TGCGCCAGCAAGTCTGGTGACTATGAAGCTTTCTTT | CASKSGDYEAFF
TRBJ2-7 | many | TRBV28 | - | TGTGCCAGCAGCGTTGGGACCGGATCTTTAGGCGAGCAGTACTTC | CASSVGTGSLGEQYF
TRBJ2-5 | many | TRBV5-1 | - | TGCGCCAGCAGCTTAACCCCGCAGGGAAATGGAGAGACCCAGTACTTC | CASSLTPQGNGETQYF
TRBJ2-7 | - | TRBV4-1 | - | TGTGCCAGCAGCCAAGATTTGGGCTCCTCCTCGCAGTACTTC | CASSQDLGSSSQYF
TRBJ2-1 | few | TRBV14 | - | TGTGCCAGCAGCCGTGTAGGGTGGCGCGACAATGAGCAGTTCTTC | CASSRVGWRDNEQFF
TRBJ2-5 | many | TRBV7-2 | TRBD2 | TGTGCCAGCAGCTTAGTAATAGCGGGGGGGCGTGGGCAAGAGACCCAGTACTTC | CASSLVIAGGRGQETQYF
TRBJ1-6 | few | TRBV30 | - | TGTGCCTGGAGCGCAGGTTCACCCCTCCACTTT | CAWSAGSPLHF
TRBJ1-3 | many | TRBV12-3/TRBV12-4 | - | TGTGCCAGCCGGCGCAGCGGCTCTGGAAACACCATATATTTT | CASRRSGSGNTIYF
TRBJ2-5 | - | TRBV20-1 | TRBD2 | TGCAGTGCTAGAATAACCCCTCCGGCGGGGGGGCCCGGCCCAGGTAGAGAGACCCAGTACTTC | CSARITPPAGGPGPGRETQYF
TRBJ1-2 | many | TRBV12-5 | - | TGTGCTAGTGGTTCCCTAGTTTCCTATGGCTACACCTTC | CASGSLVSYGYTF
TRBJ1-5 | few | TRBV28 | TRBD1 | TGTGCCAGCAGCGCAGCGGGACAGAGCAATCAGCCCCAGCATTTT | CASSAAGQSNQPQHF
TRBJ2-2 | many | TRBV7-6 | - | TGTGCCAGCAGCTTAGCGAGGGCAGCCAACACCGGGGAGCTGTTTTTT | CASSLARAANTGELFF
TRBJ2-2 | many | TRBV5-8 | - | TGTGCCAGCAGCTTGGCCCCACAGCTTGAAAACACCGGGGAGCTGTTTTTT | CASSLAPQLENTGELFF
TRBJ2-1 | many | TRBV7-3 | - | TGTGCCAGCAGCTCCCCCGGGACCGACCCCTACAATGAGCAGTTCTTC | CASSSPGTDPYNEQFF
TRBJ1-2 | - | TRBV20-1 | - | TGCAGTGCTAGAGGTCAAGGTGTCAGGATTAACTATGGCTACACCTTC | CSARGQGVRINYGYTF
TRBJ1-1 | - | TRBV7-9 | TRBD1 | TGTGCCAGCAGCCCTGGGACAGGGGGCCCTGAAGCTTTCTTT | CASSPGTGGPEAFF
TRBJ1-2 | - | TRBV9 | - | TGTGCCAGCAGCGTAGGGAGTACTAACTATGGCTACACCTTC | CASSVGSTNYGYTF
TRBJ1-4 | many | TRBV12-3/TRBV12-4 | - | TGTGCCAGCAGGCCAGGTGCAACTAATGAAAAACTGTTTTTT | CASRPGATNEKLFF
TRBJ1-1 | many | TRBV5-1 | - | TGCGCCAGCAGCCCCGGGTCTCAAGACGCTTTCTTT | CASSPGSQDAFF
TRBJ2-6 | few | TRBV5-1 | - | TGCGCCAGCAGCTTGGTTTTAGGTTCTGGGGCCAACGTCCTGACTTTC | CASSLVLGSGANVLTF
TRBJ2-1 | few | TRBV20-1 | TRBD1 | TGCAGTGCTAGGAGGCGGAGCAGGGGGCAGAATGAGCAGTTCTTC | CSARRRSRGQNEQFF
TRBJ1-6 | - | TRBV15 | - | TGTGCCACCAGCAGAGCGGCGAACATAGCGACCCTCCACTTT | CATSRAANIATLHF
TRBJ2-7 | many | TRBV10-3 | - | TGTGCCATCAGTGATGGGGGAGGCTCCTACGAGCAGTACTTC | CAISDGGGSYEQYF
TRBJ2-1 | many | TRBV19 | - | TGTGCCAGTAGTATACGGCTACTAGTTCCCTACAATGAGCAGTTCTTC | CASSIRLLVPYNEQFF
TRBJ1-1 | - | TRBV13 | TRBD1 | TGTGCCAGCAGCTTCGACAGGGGGTCCACTGAAGCTTTCTTT | CASSFDRGSTEAFF
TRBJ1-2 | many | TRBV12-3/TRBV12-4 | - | TGTGCCAGCAGGCTTGACAGCTATGGCTACACCTTC | CASRLDSYGYTF
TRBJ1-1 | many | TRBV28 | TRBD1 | TGTGCCAGCAGTTCCCCCGGACAGGGGGTCATGAACACTGAAGCTTTCTTT | CASSSPGQGVMNTEAFF
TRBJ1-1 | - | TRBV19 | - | TGTGCCAGTAGTATCGGACAGTTGAACACTGAAGCTTTCTTT | CASSIGQLNTEAFF
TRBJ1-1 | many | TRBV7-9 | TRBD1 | TGTGCCAGCAGCCCTGGCGGGACAGGGAGGGACACTGAAGCTTTCTTT | CASSPGGTGRDTEAFF
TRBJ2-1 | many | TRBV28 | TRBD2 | TGTGCCAGCCACCCGGCGGCCGGGAGGAACTACAATGAGCAGTTCTTC | CASHPAAGRNYNEQFF
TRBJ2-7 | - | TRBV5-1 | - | TGCGCCAGCAGCTTGAAGGATTCGGGCGGAGGGTCGGGGAGCGAGCAGTACTTC | CASSLKDSGGGSGSEQYF
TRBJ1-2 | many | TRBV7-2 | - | TGTGCCAGCAGCTTAGATCGGTCGGGGGACTATGGCTACACCTTC | CASSLDRSGDYGYTF
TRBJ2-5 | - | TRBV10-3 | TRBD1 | TGTGCCATCAGTGAGGGGACAGGGGGCCAAGAGACCCAGTACTTC | CAISEGTGGQETQYF
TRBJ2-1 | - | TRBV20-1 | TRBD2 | TGCAGTGCTGCCGCTAGCGGGGGGGAGCAGTTCTTC | CSAAASGGEQFF
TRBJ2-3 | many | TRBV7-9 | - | TGTGCCAGCAGCTCCAAGGCGGATACGCAGTATTTT | CASSSKADTQYF
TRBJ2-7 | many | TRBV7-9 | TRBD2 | TGTGCCAGCAGCAGCGGACTAGCGGGAGTTCGATACGAGCAGTACTTC | CASSSGLAGVRYEQYF
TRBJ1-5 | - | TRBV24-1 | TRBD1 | TGTGCCACCCAGGGGGCGGGCAATCAGCCCCAGCATTTT | CATQGAGNQPQHF
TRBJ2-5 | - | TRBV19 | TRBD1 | TGTGCCAGCCTCGACAGGGGATTAAGGACCCAGTACTTC | CASLDRGLRTQYF
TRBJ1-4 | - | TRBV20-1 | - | TGCAGTGCTAGTAGGCCCAGGAGGGAAACTAATGAAAAACTGTTTTTT | CSASRPRRETNEKLFF
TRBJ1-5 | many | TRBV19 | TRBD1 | TGTGCCAGTAGCACTACAGGGGCTAATAGCAATCAGCCCCAGCATTTT | CASSTTGANSNQPQHF
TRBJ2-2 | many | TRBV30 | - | TGTGCCTGGGCCATGGACGGGGAGCTGTTTTTT | CAWAMDGELFF
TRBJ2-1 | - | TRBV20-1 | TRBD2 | TGCAGTGCTAGCGGGAGGGCTGATGAGCAGTTCTTC | CSASGRADEQFF